Each of the 32 T cell receptor beta chains below was sequenced from the same sample in a study of shared clonotypes between healthy human individuals. Data came from immunoSEQ multiplex PCR; TCRdb stores just in-frame clones and leaves some out. This table has millions of clones, around nine tenths appearing once. Material for sequencing was naive CD4+ T cells sorted from blood. Subset described: CD45RA+ positively selected. Receptor source: a man younger than 35 in good health.

This rearrangement joins TRBV5-4 to TRBJ2-5; 9 bases map to TRBD2. The CDR3 contains 16 residues. Unmatched junction bases numbered 6, after V lost 0 bases and J lost 3 bases. Germline assignment: CDR1 SGHNT and CDR2 YYREEE (reference sequence). The CDR3 loop is CASSLADSGRKETQYF. As DNA, the CDR3 is TGTGCCAGCAGCTTGGCGGACAGCGGGAGGAAAGAGACCCAGTACTTC.

The V call is TRBV7-2, the J call TRBJ2-1; 7 bases line up with TRBD2. V dropped 1 base and J dropped 4; count of bases not matched to a gene: 13. This CDR3 is built from 18 residues. The germline gives CDR1 SGHTA, CDR2 FQGNSA. The CDR3 DNA reads TGTGCCAGCAGCTTAGATCTCACGGCTAGCGGAAATTACAATGAGCAGTTCTTC. It specifies CASSLDLTASGNYNEQFF.

The chain links TRBV5-1 to TRBJ2-2; D not certain. V lost 2 bases and J 4 bases, leaving 3 bases between the germline ends. The germline gives CDR1 SGHRS, CDR2 YFSETQ. This CDR3 has 12 residues. The DNA of the CDR3 is TGCGCCAGCAGCTTTGCCACCGGGGAGCTGTTTTTT. It translates to CASSFATGELFF.

Only a few counts were recorded for this clone. This chain uses TRBV25-1 with TRBJ2-1; D is undetermined. The CDR3 is 13 amino acids. The ends were cut back, 7 bases at V and 4 bases at J, with 11 bases in the middle. Looked up from germline, CDR1 is MGHDK and CDR2 is SYGVNS. Here the CDR3 reads CASTEDGYNEQFF. The CDR3, as DNA: TGTGCCAGCACTGAGGACGGATACAATGAGCAGTTCTTC.

The V and J genes are TRBV18 and TRBJ1-4; D gene uncertain. CDR3 length equals 14 residues. V gave up 5 bases and J gave up 0 bases, with 7 bases separating them. The germline V gene encodes CDR1 KGHSH and CDR2 LQKENI. The CDR3 sequence: CASSTAATNEKLFF. CDR3 bases: TGTGCCAGCTCAACAGCGGCAACTAATGAAAAACTGTTTTTT.

This chain connects TRBV28 to TRBJ2-3; tentative D call: TRBD1 (5 bases). The CDR3 contains 15 residues. Germline lookup yields CDR1 MDHEN and CDR2 SYDVKM. The ends were cut back, 7 bases at V and 7 bases at J, with 21 bases in the middle. This CDR3 is CASTTQVPVTNTQYF. CDR3 DNA: TGTGCCAGCACTACACAGGTTCCCGTTACTAATACGCAGTATTTT.

The rearrangement links TRBV6-5 to TRBJ1-2, with D maybe TRBD1 (6 bases). Germline CDR1 MNHEY, CDR2 SVGAGI. This CDR3 has 12 residues. V was cut by 6 bases and J by 8 bases, with 13 bases left in between. The CDR3 sequence: CASSTTGLGYTF. CDR3 in DNA: TGTGCCAGCAGCACGACAGGTTTGGGCTACACCTTC.

This chain uses TRBV27 with TRBJ1-4, with 9 bases lining up with TRBD1. The junction had 3 bases not matched to a gene; V was cut back by 3 bases and J by 4 bases. Germline loops: CDR1 MNHEY, CDR2 SMNVEV (reference sequence). This CDR3 comprises 15 residues. The CDR3 loop reads CASSFGTGLNEKLFF. CDR3 sequence (DNA): TGTGCCAGCAGTTTCGGGACAGGGCTTAATGAAAAACTGTTTTTT.

The chain employs TRBV30 and TRBJ2-5; weak D call: TRBD2 (6 bases). Germline assignment: CDR1 GTSNPN and CDR2 SVGIG (reference sequence). With 0 bases removed from V and 7 bases from J, the gap between germline ends came to 24 bases. The CDR3 is 17 residues long. The chain's CDR3 is CAWSVLALGWGQVTQYF. DNA of the CDR3: TGTGCCTGGAGTGTACTAGCTCTTGGCTGGGGCCAGGTGACCCAGTACTTC.

The V gene is TRBV9, the J gene TRBJ2-3; unclear D gene. Germline CDR1 SGDLS, CDR2 YYNGEE. This CDR3 is 15 amino acids long. V was trimmed by 0 bases and J by 1 base, leaving 9 bases between them. CDR3 amino acids: CASSVAATRTDTQYF. CDR3 coding DNA: TGTGCCAGCAGCGTAGCAGCAACCCGCACAGATACGCAGTATTTT.

V and J are TRBV5-6 and TRBJ1-4, with D unresolved. Germline assignment: CDR1 SGHDT and CDR2 YYEEEE. V lost 1 base to trimming and J lost 3 bases, with 10 bases between them. There are 15 residues in the CDR3. DNA of the CDR3: TGTGCCAGCAGCTTGTCCGGGTGGGCTAATGAAAAACTGTTTTTT. Translating gives CASSLSGWANEKLFF.

This clone was seen a handful of times. The chain employs TRBV19 and TRBJ1-6; 9 bases line up with TRBD1. Trimming took 5 bases from V and 2 from J; bases not matched to a gene: 4. Germline CDR1 and CDR2: LNHDA and SQIVND (reference sequence). This CDR3 has 16 amino acids. The CDR3 nucleotides are TGTGCCAGTAGTCCCGGGACAGGGACCTATAATTCACCCCTCCACTTT. Amino acids: CASSPGTGTYNSPLHF.

With respect to this clone: One end of the junction does not line up with germline, which may come from a read error. CDR3 nucleotide sequence: TGCGCCAGCAACCAAGGCAGTCACGAACTGAACACTGAAGCTTTCTTT. This encodes CASNQGSHELNTEAFF. This rearrangement joins TRBV4-1 to TRBJ1-1, with D hard to call. The CDR3 contains 16 residues. The germline V gene has CDR1 MGHRA and CDR2 YSYEKL.

V and J are TRBV14 and TRBJ2-5; weak D call: TRBD2 (5 bases). CDR1 is SGHDN, CDR2 FVKESK, per germline. Between the trimmed V and J ends, which lost 1 base and 5 bases, there was a span of 11 bases. This CDR3 has 14 residues. This CDR3 is CASSQVSGKETQYF. The CDR3 DNA sequence: TGTGCCAGCAGCCAAGTGTCGGGGAAGGAGACCCAGTACTTC.

V and J are TRBV7-6 and TRBJ1-3, with D maybe TRBD1 (6 bases). V was trimmed by 2 bases and J by 2 bases, leaving 13 bases between them. Germline-derived CDR1 and CDR2 are SGHVS and FNYEAQ. The CDR3 has 16 residues. The CDR3 sequence: CASSLYGQRTGNTIYF. Here the CDR3 DNA reads TGTGCCAGCAGCTTATATGGACAGCGAACTGGAAACACCATATATTTT. The variable domain in full, with the rest retrieved from reference TRBV7-6 and TRBJ1-3, is GAGVSQSPRYKVTKRGQDVALRCDPISGHVSLYWYRQALGQGPEFLTYFNYEAQQDKSGLPNDRFSAERPEGSISTLTIQRTEQRDSAMYRCASSLYGQRTGNTIYFGEGSWLTVV.

The chain employs TRBV5-1 and TRBJ2-7; TRBD2 might be the D (6 bases). V was clipped by 4 bases and J by 12 bases, with 17 bases between them. Germline V gene lookup returns CDR1 SGHRS and CDR2 YFSETQ. The length of the CDR3 is 12 residues. The DNA of the CDR3 is TGCGCCAGCAGCACGGAGGGCGGGGCGCGGTACTTC. Its translation: CASSTEGGARYF. The whole variable domain, filled in from reference TRBV5-1 and TRBJ2-7, reads KAGVTQTPRYLIKTRGQQVTLSCSPISGHRSVSWYQQTPGQGLQFLFEYFSETQRNKGNFPGRFSGRQFSNSRSEMNVSTLELGDSALYLCASSTEGGARYFGPGTRLTVT.

The rearrangement joins TRBV6-6 to TRBJ2-5; D possibly corresponds to TRBD2 (5 bases). The CDR3 runs 12 residues. Germline V gives CDR1 MNHNY, CDR2 SVGAGI (reference sequence). Between the trimmed V and J ends, which lost 2 bases and 6 bases, there was a span of 7 bases. The CDR3 DNA follows: TGTGCCAGCAGTTACGAGGGAAAGACCCAGTACTTC. Its translation: CASSYEGKTQYF.

The rearrangement uses TRBV28 and TRBJ1-1, with TRBD1 matching 8 bases. The V segment lost 6 bases and the J segment 1 base; nucleotides outside the gene matches: 7. CDR1 and CDR2 from the germline V gene are MDHEN and SYDVKM. The CDR3 length is 15 residues. This CDR3 is CASSPWDRRNTEAFF. The CDR3, as DNA: TGTGCCAGCAGCCCTTGGGACAGGAGGAACACTGAAGCTTTCTTT.

The chain carries TRBV2 and TRBJ2-2; 7 nucleotides match TRBD1. V gave up 7 bases and J gave up 0 bases; unmatched junction bases: 5. Germline V gene lookup returns CDR1 SNHLY and CDR2 FYNNEI. The CDR3 consists of 15 residues. The CDR3 DNA follows: TGTGCCAGCACCCCCCAGGGGGCGAACACCGGGGAGCTGTTTTTT. Translating gives CASTPQGANTGELFF. The variable domain in full, completed from reference TRBV2 and TRBJ2-2, reads EPEVTQTPSHQVTQMGQEVILRCVPISNHLYFYWYRQILGQKVEFLVSFYNNEISEKSEIFDDQFSVERPDGSNFTLKIRSTKLEDSAMYFCASTPQGANTGELFFGEGSRLTVL.

The CDR3 sequence is CAISENGLAGTEQYF. The CDR3 DNA sequence: TGTGCCATCAGTGAAAATGGGCTAGCGGGAACCGAGCAGTACTTC. The chain has TRBV10-3 and TRBJ2-7; 9 bases map to TRBD2. Trimming took 3 bases from V and 6 from J; bases not matched to a gene: 9. Germline V gene sequence: CDR1 ENHRY, CDR2 SYGVKD. The CDR3 is 15 amino acids.

This chain joins TRBV25-1 and TRBJ2-2; D is ambiguous. V was cut by 0 bases and J by 0 bases, with 11 bases left in between. The CDR3 spans 17 residues. Germline CDR1 MGHDK, CDR2 SYGVNS. CDR3 in amino acids: CASSEYGAGPNTGELFF. CDR3 in DNA: TGTGCCAGCAGTGAATATGGTGCAGGCCCGAACACCGGGGAGCTGTTTTTT.

This chain joins TRBV11-1 and TRBJ2-5, with TRBD1 identical over 9 bases. The CDR3 spans 14 residues. Germline CDR1 and CDR2: SGHAT and FQDESV (reference sequence). Losses at the gene ends were 6 bases for V and 4 bases for J; bases not matched to a gene: 6. CDR3 in amino acids: CASSSRDRVETQYF. DNA for the CDR3: TGTGCCAGCAGTTCCCGGGACAGGGTAGAGACCCAGTACTTC.

The V gene is TRBV5-8, the J gene TRBJ2-2; D is unclear. Germline V CDR1 and CDR2: SGHTS, YDEGEE. This CDR3 contains 12 residues. Trimming took off 4 bases at V and 6 bases at J, with 7 bases between the two ends. CDR3 nucleotides: TGTGCCAGCAGCCTTCTGTCCGGGGAGCTGTTTTTT. As protein: CASSLLSGELFF.

This rearrangement joins TRBV19 to TRBJ1-1, with D uncertain. Trimming shortened V by 0 bases and J by 2 bases, and 7 bases separated the two germline ends. The CDR3 covers 14 residues. Germline CDR1 reads LNHDA; CDR2 reads SQIVND (reference sequence). CDR3 sequence reads: CASSIDSGNTEAFF. CDR3 coding DNA: TGTGCCAGTAGTATAGATAGCGGTAACACTGAAGCTTTCTTT.

Of note for this clone: Other DNA sequences in the same sample also yield this CDR3. This chain links TRBV2 with TRBJ2-2; a weak D match, TRBD2 (6 bases). The germline V and J ends were trimmed by 8 bases and 1 base, with 8 bases remaining between them. Germline V lookup: CDR1 SNHLY, CDR2 FYNNEI. The length of the CDR3 is 13 residues. The CDR3 region has the DNA TGTGCCAGCTCGCGGGAGAACACCGGGGAGCTGTTTTTT. This encodes CASSRENTGELFF.

The chain employs TRBV7-6 and TRBJ2-1, with D unresolved. This CDR3 is built from 14 residues. CDR1 is SGHVS, CDR2 FNYEAQ, per germline. Deletions cut 2 bases from V and 5 bases from J, with 10 bases between. CDR3: CASSLRMVDNEQFF. The CDR3 DNA is TGTGCCAGCAGCTTAAGGATGGTAGACAATGAGCAGTTCTTC.

This sequence joins TRBV2 and TRBJ1-6; D call uncertain. The length of the CDR3 is 13 residues. Trimming pared 3 bases from V and 10 bases from J, leaving 10 bases between. Germline V lookup: CDR1 SNHLY, CDR2 FYNNEI. The CDR3 spells CASSDIPRSPLHF. CDR3 nucleotide sequence: TGTGCCAGCAGTGACATCCCTAGGTCACCCCTCCACTTT. The full variable domain, rest sourced from reference TRBV2 and TRBJ1-6, is EPEVTQTPSHQVTQMGQEVILRCVPISNHLYFYWYRQILGQKVEFLVSFYNNEISEKSEIFDDQFSVERPDGSNFTLKIRSTKLEDSAMYFCASSDIPRSPLHFGNGTRLTVT.

This clone occurred once. The rearrangement uses TRBV19 and TRBJ1-1; unclear D gene. Trimming removed 0 bases at V and 10 bases at J, with 15 bases between. This CDR3 is 14 amino acids long. Germline-derived CDR1 and CDR2 are LNHDA and SQIVND (reference sequence). The CDR3: CASSIDGLAGPAFF. The CDR3 nucleotides are TGTGCCAGTAGTATAGATGGGTTGGCGGGCCCAGCTTTCTTT.

The chain uses TRBV10-3 and TRBJ2-1, with 14 bases lining up with TRBD2. V was pared by 0 bases and J by 7 bases, with 2 bases of the junction left unmatched. Germline CDR1 reads ENHRY; CDR2 reads SYGVKD. The CDR3 has 16 residues. The DNA for the CDR3 is TGTGCCATCAGTGAGTCTCGGACTAGCGGGGGGAATGAGCAGTTCTTC. Its translation: CAISESRTSGGNEQFF.

The V gene is TRBV4-3, the J gene TRBJ2-7; unclear D gene. In germline, CDR1 is LGHNA, CDR2 YSLEER. V shed 1 base and J shed 0 bases, with 10 bases lying between them. The CDR3 has 15 residues. The CDR3 DNA is TGCGCCAGCAGCCAAGTTTGGCACACCTCCTACGAGCAGTACTTC. Translating gives CASSQVWHTSYEQYF.

The genes are TRBV9 and TRBJ2-2; TRBD2 is a possible D gene (5 bases). Germline CDR1 is SGDLS and CDR2 is YYNGEE. This CDR3 contains 15 residues. The V gene lost 0 bases and the J gene lost 5 bases, with 11 bases spanning the gap. The CDR3 region has the DNA TGTGCCAGCAGCGTAGACCTGACGGGAACCGGGGAGCTGTTTTTT. Residues: CASSVDLTGTGELFF.

This rearrangement joins TRBV5-1 to TRBJ1-2; D is ambiguous. Per germline, CDR1 SGHRS and CDR2 YFSETQ. This CDR3 comprises 13 residues. V was pared by 3 bases and J by 12 bases, with 18 bases between. CDR3 in DNA: TGCGCCAGCAGCTCCCTCGATTTCGAAGGCAACACCTTC. Translated: CASSSLDFEGNTF.